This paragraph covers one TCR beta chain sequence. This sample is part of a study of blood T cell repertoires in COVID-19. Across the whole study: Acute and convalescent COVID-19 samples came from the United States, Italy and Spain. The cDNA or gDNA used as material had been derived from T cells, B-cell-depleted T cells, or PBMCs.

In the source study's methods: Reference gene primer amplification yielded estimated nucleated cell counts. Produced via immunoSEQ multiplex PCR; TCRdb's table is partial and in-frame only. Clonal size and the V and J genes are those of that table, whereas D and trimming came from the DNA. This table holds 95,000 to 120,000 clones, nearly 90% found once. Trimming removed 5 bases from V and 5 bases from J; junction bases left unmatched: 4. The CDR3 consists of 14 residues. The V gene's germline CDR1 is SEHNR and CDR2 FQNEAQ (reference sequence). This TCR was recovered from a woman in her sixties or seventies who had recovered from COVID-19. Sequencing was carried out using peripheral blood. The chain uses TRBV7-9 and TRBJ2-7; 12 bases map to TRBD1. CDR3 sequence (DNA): TGTGCCAGCAGCCAGGGACAGGGGGCCGACGAGCAGTACTTC. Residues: CASSQGQGADEQYF.